This TCR beta chain was sequenced in a study of post-analysis software for immune sequencing data (dated by TCRdb to between 2014 and 2017). With respect to the entire study: Relapsing-remitting, secondary progressive and progressive-relapsing multiple sclerosis were recorded as disease courses, and subtype annotation was lacking for some patients. Patient repertoires were compared against some twelve previously published healthy control repertoires from donors aged about 6 to 27 years. A subset of samples was prepared in parallel using single-end sample barcoding, then pooled and co-amplified after Illumina adapter ligation. Paper-wide results and their limitations: Significantly lower normalized Chao1 diversity was found in multiple sclerosis patients than in controls, suggesting substantial peripheral T-cell clonal expansion. The multiple sclerosis patient group was slightly younger than the control group. Strong co-clustering of samples prepared in the same batch was shown by direct clustering with F measure, prompting a batch-effect correction. Patients showed significantly higher frequencies than controls for about 5 TRBV segments, among them TRBV5-6, TRBV5-1 and TRBV20-1.

The CDR3 measures 13 amino acids from cysteine to phenylalanine. The only DNA kept is the CDR3, 39 bases in frame from the first base. V loses 6 bases, J loses 3 bases, and the germline ends lie 9 bases apart. Library method: PCR. The instrument was an Illumina HiSeq 2500. To reduce PCR and sequencing biases, unique molecular identifiers were built into the TCR beta cDNA libraries. Approximately 500,000 cDNA molecules were obtained per 1 to 10 million input T cells, so each molecule approximated one T cell. The same protocol used for the earlier healthy control dataset was applied to prepare and sequence the patient libraries. Within a given batch, samples were prepared together, multiplexed and sequenced on the same HiSeq lane. Under the source paper's analysis protocol: MIGEC was used to process the raw barcoded reads, and molecular identifier groups with only a single read were discarded before consensus assembly and CDR3 extraction. VDJtools was used for post-analysis of the clonotype tables, with diversity normalized by down-sampling every dataset to the smallest sample size. In repertoire overlap clustering, CDR3 amino acid sequences, but not nucleotide sequences, were matched to correct batch-related cross-sample contamination. The public reads were reprocessed in TCRdb via fastp at Q25 and MiXCR, keeping in-frame beta chains. CDR3 protein duplicates are merged, each entry listing the most common genes and DNA. The V and J calls here are based on TCRdb, not the publication. A total of 350,000 to 500,000 distinct CDR3 sequences appear in this sample, roughly 38% of them only once. The top ten clonotypes cover 7.5% to 8.5% of the sample.

To demonstrate the VDJtools post-analysis software, the study profiled TCR beta repertoires from the peripheral blood of around 13 young patients with multiple sclerosis. The patients with multiple sclerosis were children and adolescents between about 6 and 16 years of age. This clonotype showed up just a few times. What antigen it recognizes has not been identified. The record has no base qualities; no much larger clone is one base away. Material for sequencing was blood. The chain was built from TRBV12-3 or TRBV12-4 and TRBJ2-1; the D element could tentatively be TRBD1 or TRBD2, as 5 bases agree for each. The sequence derives from a girl between 2 and 10 years old with multiple sclerosis. The nucleotide sequence reads TGTGCCAGCAGAGGGGACCACTACAATGAGCAGTTCTTC. The resulting protein is CASRGDHYNEQFF.